This TCR beta chain stems from a study of cytomegalovirus exposure and HLA in healthy donors. Whole-study results and caveats: A missense variant in DCLRE1C was later tied to TCR beta V- and J-gene trimming.

This clone showed up just once. Its target is not known. The PCR made use of 60 Vbeta and 13 Jbeta primers. Clones were read by immunoSEQ multiplex PCR, and TCRdb kept only the in-frame ones, dropping some. The sample comprises roughly 140,000 clones, approximately 79% of which are singletons, and roughly 0.7% rests with the top ten. V was cut by 3 bases and J by 3 bases, with 3 bases left in between. This CDR3 region has 12 residues. The V gene's germline CDR1 is MNHEY and CDR2 SMNVEV (reference sequence). This rearrangement joins TRBV27 to TRBJ2-1; D not certain. Input material: PBMCs. The clonotype originates from a male donor in good health and CMV-seronegative. CDR3 nucleotide sequence: TGTGCCAGCAGTTTTCTCTACAATGAGCAGTTCTTC. It is translated as CASSFLYNEQFF.